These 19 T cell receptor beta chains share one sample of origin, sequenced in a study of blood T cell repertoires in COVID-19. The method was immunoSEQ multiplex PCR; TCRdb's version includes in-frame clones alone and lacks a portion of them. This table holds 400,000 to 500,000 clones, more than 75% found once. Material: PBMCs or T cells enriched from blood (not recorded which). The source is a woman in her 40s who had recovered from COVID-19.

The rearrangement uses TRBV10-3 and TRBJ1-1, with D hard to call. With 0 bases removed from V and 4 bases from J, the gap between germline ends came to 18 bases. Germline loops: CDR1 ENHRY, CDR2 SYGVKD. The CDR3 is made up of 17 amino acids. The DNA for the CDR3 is TGTGCCATCAGTGAGTCTTGGGGTAACCGAGGGCGCACTGAAGCTTTCTTT. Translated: CAISESWGNRGRTEAFF.

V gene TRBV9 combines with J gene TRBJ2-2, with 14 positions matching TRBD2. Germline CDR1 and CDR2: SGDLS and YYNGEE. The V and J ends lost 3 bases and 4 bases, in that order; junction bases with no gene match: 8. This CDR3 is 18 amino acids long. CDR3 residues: CASSAGTSGSTVTGELFF. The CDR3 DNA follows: TGTGCCAGCAGCGCGGGGACTAGCGGGAGTACGGTCACCGGGGAGCTGTTTTTT.

CDR3 coding DNA: TGTGCCAGCAGCTTAGGTGCAGGGGCCCAAGCTTTCTTT. Residues: CASSLGAGAQAFF. V usage is TRBV7-2 and J usage is TRBJ1-1, with D perhaps TRBD1 (6 bases). The length of the CDR3 is 13 residues. Germline V lookup: CDR1 SGHTA, CDR2 FQGNSA. V lost 1 base, J lost 9 bases, and 12 bases lay in between.

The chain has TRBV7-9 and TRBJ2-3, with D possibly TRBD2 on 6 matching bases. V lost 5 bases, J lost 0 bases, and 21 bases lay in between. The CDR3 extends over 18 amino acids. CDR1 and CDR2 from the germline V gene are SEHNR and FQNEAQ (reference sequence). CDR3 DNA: TGTGCCAGCAGCCCCACCAAGGGTAGGAGGGAGAGCACAGATACGCAGTATTTT. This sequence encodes CASSPTKGRRESTDTQYF. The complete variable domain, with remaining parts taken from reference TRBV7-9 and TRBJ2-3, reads DTGVSQNPRHKITKRGQNVTFRCDPISEHNRLYWYRQTLGQGPEFLTYFQNEAQLEKSRLLSDRFSAERPKGSFSTLEIQRTEQGDSAMYLCASSPTKGRRESTDTQYFGPGTRLTVL.

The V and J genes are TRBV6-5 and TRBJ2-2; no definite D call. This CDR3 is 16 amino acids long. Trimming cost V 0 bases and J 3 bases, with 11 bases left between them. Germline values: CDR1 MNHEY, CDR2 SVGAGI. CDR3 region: CASSYSVRADTGELFF. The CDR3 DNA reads TGTGCCAGCAGTTACTCCGTGCGAGCTGACACCGGGGAGCTGTTTTTT.

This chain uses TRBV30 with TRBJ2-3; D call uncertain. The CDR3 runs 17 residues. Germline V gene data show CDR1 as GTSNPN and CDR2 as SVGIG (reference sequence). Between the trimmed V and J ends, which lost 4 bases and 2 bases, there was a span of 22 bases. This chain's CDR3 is CAWNSGPAYFHTDTQYF. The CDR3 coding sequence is TGTGCCTGGAACTCTGGGCCTGCCTATTTCCACACAGATACGCAGTATTTT.

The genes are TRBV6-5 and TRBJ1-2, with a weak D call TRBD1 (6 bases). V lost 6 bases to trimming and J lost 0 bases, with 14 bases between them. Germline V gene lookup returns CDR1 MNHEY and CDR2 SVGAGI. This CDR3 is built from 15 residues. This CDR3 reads CASSSGTITNYGYTF. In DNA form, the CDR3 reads TGTGCCAGCAGCTCCGGGACAATAACTAACTATGGCTACACCTTC.

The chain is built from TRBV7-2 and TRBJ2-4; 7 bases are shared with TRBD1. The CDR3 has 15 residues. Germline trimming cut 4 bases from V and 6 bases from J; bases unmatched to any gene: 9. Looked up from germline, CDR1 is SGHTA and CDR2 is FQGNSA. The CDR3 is CASSSRGGAGNIQYF. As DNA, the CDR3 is TGTGCCAGCAGCTCCCGAGGGGGCGCGGGAAACATTCAGTACTTC.

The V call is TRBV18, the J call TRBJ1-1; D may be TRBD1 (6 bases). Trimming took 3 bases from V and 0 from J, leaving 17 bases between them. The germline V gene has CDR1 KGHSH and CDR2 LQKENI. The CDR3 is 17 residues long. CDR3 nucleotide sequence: TGTGCCAGCTCACCCGTCAGGGGAAAGCGGATGAACACTGAAGCTTTCTTT. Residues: CASSPVRGKRMNTEAFF.

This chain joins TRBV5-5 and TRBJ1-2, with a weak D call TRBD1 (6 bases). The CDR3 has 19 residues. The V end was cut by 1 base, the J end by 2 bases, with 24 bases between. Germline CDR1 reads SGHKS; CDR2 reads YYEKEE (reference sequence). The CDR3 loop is CASSLYPRGFRGENYGYTF. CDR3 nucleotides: TGTGCCAGCAGCTTGTACCCCCGAGGGTTCAGGGGCGAAAACTATGGCTACACCTTC. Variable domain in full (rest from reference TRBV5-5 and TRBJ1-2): DAGVTQSPTHLIKTRGQQVTLRCSPISGHKSVSWYQQVLGQGPQFIFQYYEKEERGRGNFPDRFSARQFPNYSSELNVNALLLGDSALYLCASSLYPRGFRGENYGYTFGSGTRLTVV.

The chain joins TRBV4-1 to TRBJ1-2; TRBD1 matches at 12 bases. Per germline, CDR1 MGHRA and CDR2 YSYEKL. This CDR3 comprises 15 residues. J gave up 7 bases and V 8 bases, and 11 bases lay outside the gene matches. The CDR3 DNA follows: TGCGCCAGCCAAAACACGGGACAGGGGGCGTTTGGCTACACCTTC. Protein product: CASQNTGQGAFGYTF.

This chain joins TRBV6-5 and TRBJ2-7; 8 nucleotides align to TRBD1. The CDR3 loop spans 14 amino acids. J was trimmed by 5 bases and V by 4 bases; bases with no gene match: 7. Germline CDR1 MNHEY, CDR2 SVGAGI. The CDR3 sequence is CASSFRTGWDEQYF. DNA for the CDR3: TGTGCCAGCAGTTTTAGGACAGGGTGGGACGAGCAGTACTTC.

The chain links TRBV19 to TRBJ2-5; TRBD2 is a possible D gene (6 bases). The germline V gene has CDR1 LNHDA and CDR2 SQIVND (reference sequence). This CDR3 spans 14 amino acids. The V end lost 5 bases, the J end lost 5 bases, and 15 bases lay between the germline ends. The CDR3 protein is CASSLRGFLETQYF. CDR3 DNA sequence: TGTGCCAGTAGTTTGCGGGGCTTCCTGGAGACCCAGTACTTC.

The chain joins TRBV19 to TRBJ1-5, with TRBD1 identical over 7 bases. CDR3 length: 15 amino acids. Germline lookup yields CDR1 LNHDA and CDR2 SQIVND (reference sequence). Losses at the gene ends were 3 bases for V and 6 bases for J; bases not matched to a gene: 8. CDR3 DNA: TGTGCCAGTAGTATGGGACAGTCGAAAGGTCAGCCCCAGCATTTT. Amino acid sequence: CASSMGQSKGQPQHF.

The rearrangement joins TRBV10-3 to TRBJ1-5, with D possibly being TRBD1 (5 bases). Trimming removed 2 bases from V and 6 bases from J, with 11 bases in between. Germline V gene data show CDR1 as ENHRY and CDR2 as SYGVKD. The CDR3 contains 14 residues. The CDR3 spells CAISEAGGGQPQHF. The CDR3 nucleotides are TGTGCCATCAGTGAGGCGGGGGGGGGTCAGCCCCAGCATTTT.

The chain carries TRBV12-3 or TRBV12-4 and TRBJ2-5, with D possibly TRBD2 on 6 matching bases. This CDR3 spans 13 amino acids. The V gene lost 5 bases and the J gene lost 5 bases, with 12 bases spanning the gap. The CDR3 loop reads CASSVGAGETQYF. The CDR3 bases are TGTGCCAGCAGTGTGGGTGCGGGGGAGACCCAGTACTTC.

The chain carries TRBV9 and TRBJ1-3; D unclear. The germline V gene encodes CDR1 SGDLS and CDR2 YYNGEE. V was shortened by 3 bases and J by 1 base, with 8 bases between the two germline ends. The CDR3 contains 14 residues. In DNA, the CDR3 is TGTGCCAGCAGCGCCACATTTTCTGGAAACACCATATATTTT. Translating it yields CASSATFSGNTIYF.

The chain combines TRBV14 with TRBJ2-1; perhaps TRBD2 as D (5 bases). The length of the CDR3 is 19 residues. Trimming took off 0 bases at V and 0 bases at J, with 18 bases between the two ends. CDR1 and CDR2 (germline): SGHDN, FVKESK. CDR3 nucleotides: TGTGCCAGCAGCCAAGATGACTACCAGACCCGGAGCTCCTACAATGAGCAGTTCTTC. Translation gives CASSQDDYQTRSSYNEQFF.

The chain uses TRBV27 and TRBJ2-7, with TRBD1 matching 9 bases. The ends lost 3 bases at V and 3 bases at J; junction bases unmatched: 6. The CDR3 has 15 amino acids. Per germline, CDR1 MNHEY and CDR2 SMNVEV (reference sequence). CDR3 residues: CASSLGQGLIYEQYF. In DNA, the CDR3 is TGTGCCAGCAGTTTGGGACAGGGCCTCATCTACGAGCAGTACTTC.